What follows is one TCR beta chain and its context. Its antigen is unknown. The data were taken from a study of immune evolution from preneoplasia to lung adenocarcinoma. Study-level points and caveats: KRAS-mutant nodules had the highest T cell clonality.

Germline V gene sequence: CDR1 MDHEN, CDR2 SYDVKM. Trimming removed 3 bases from V and 6 bases from J, with 10 bases in between. The length of the CDR3 is 13 residues. Histologic diagnosis was independently verified by two lung pathologists. Macro-dissection enriched premalignant or tumor cells before nucleic acid extraction. Data came from immunoSEQ multiplex PCR; TCRdb stores just in-frame clones and leaves some out. Among just over 9,000 clones, around four fifths were seen once, and the ten largest hold 2.9%. This TCR derives from a person aged 65 to 85 with lung adenocarcinoma. The specimen sequenced was FFPE lung adenocarcinoma in situ tissue. This rearrangement joins TRBV28 to TRBJ2-3; D unresolved. In nucleotides, the CDR3 is TGTGCCAGCAGTTTGGCCTGGGCCGATACGCAGTATTTT. Its translation: CASSLAWADTQYF.